The 23 T cell receptor beta chains below all came from one sample that was sequenced in a study of blood T cell repertoires in COVID-19. Assay used: immunoSEQ multiplex PCR; TCRdb lists only in-frame clones, some missing. The table lists tens of thousands of clones, 65% to 90% of them singletons. Sequenced sample: peripheral blood. These TCRs come from a man aged 55-75 years with acute or convalescent COVID-19.

A few counts support this clone. The chain has TRBV6-6 and TRBJ1-5; D is perhaps TRBD1 (5 bases). From germline, CDR1 is MNHNY and CDR2 SVGAGI (reference sequence). This CDR3 contains 16 residues. V lost 4 bases and J 0 bases, leaving 13 bases between the germline ends. CDR3 sequence reads: CASSWGSLYSNQPQHF. The CDR3 nucleotides read TGTGCCAGCAGTTGGGGCAGCCTATATAGCAATCAGCCCCAGCATTTT.

J is TRBJ2-3 and V is TRBV2; TRBD1 aligns across 7 bases. Germline CDR1 and CDR2: SNHLY and FYNNEI. The trim removed 6 bases at V and 10 bases at J, leaving 10 bases unmatched. This CDR3 has 13 residues. The CDR3 sequence: CASRGGSTGPQYF. CDR3 nucleotides: TGTGCCAGCAGGGGCGGATCGACAGGGCCGCAGTATTTT.

J is TRBJ2-1 and V is TRBV28, with D maybe TRBD2 (7 bases). This CDR3 has 15 amino acids. CDR1 is MDHEN and CDR2 is SYDVKM in the germline V gene. The V and J ends lost 6 bases and 5 bases respectively, with 17 bases between them. The CDR3 nucleotides are TGTGCCAGCAGCTTCGGGGGGCCTGGGAACAATGAGCAGTTCTTC. It codes for CASSFGGPGNNEQFF.

This chain uses TRBV5-1 with TRBJ1-1, with no clear D. The CDR3 covers 13 residues. Trimming took off 1 base at V and 4 bases at J, with 8 bases between the two ends. The germline V gene has CDR1 SGHRS and CDR2 YFSETQ. The CDR3 nucleotides read TGCGCCAGCAGCTTGAGTGAGGGCACTGAAGCTTTCTTT. Its translation: CASSLSEGTEAFF.

This sequence joins TRBV12-3 or TRBV12-4 and TRBJ2-1; a weak D match, TRBD1 (5 bases). The germline V and J ends were trimmed by 2 bases and 9 bases, with 11 bases remaining between them. The CDR3 is made up of 13 amino acids. CDR3 in DNA: TGTGCCAGCAGTTTAACAGGTTGGGGTGAGCAGTTCTTC. Translated, it gives CASSLTGWGEQFF.

The rearrangement joins TRBV6-6 to TRBJ2-1; TRBD2 matches at 9 bases. There are 15 residues in the CDR3. Germline CDR1 MNHNY, CDR2 SVGAGI (reference sequence). The J segment lost 8 bases and the V segment lost 7 bases, leaving 12 bases of the junction unmatched. This CDR3 is CASNPRGTSLDEQFF. In DNA, the CDR3 is TGTGCCAGCAACCCCCGAGGGACTAGCCTCGATGAGCAGTTCTTC.

The CDR3 sequence is CASSYFLGAGYTF. The CDR3 DNA sequence: TGTGCCAGCAGTTACTTTTTGGGGGCTGGCTACACCTTC. The V gene is TRBV6-5, the J gene TRBJ1-2; perhaps TRBD1 as D (6 bases). The germline V gene has CDR1 MNHEY and CDR2 SVGAGI. V lost 1 base and J 7 bases, leaving 10 bases between the germline ends. The CDR3 contains 13 residues.

This rearrangement joins TRBV19 to TRBJ1-5; D not resolved. Germline V lookup: CDR1 LNHDA, CDR2 SQIVND (reference sequence). V was shortened by 0 bases and J by 5 bases, with 5 bases between the two germline ends. This CDR3 contains 13 residues. CDR3 amino acids: CASSIDPDQPQHF. DNA for the CDR3: TGTGCCAGTAGTATAGATCCGGATCAGCCCCAGCATTTT.

This clone was detected only a few times. The V gene is TRBV30, the J gene TRBJ1-4; possibly TRBD1 for D (5 bases). The CDR3 consists of 16 residues. The V gene's germline CDR1 is GTSNPN and CDR2 SVGIG (reference sequence). Trimming took 4 bases from V and 0 from J, leaving 15 bases between them. The CDR3 sequence: CAWKYGDYATNEKLFF. DNA for the CDR3: TGTGCCTGGAAATACGGGGACTACGCAACTAATGAAAAACTGTTTTTT.

The chain carries TRBV25-1 and TRBJ1-2, with a possible D match to TRBD1 (6 bases). The CDR3 totals 13 residues. V was cut by 5 bases and J by 9 bases, with 16 bases left in between. Germline CDR1 MGHDK, CDR2 SYGVNS. CDR3 in amino acids: CASSLGGRGSYTF. The DNA for the CDR3 is TGTGCCAGCAGTTTAGGGGGTCGGGGTAGCTACACCTTC.

This chain uses TRBV7-9 with TRBJ1-2; D is uncertain. V was shortened by 5 bases and J by 4 bases, with 14 bases between the two germline ends. CDR3 size: 14 residues. Germline CDR1 and CDR2: SEHNR and FQNEAQ (reference sequence). The CDR3 nucleotides are TGTGCCAGCAGCCTCCCTCGGGTAGGCTATGGCTACACCTTC. As protein: CASSLPRVGYGYTF.

This rearrangement joins TRBV5-1 to TRBJ1-5; no clear D. In germline, CDR1 is SGHRS, CDR2 YFSETQ. CDR3 length equals 15 residues. Trimming pared 0 bases from V and 0 bases from J, leaving 7 bases between. CDR3 nucleotide sequence: TGCGCCAGCAGCTTGGACAGCCGTAGCAATCAGCCCCAGCATTTT. It is translated as CASSLDSRSNQPQHF. Together with reference TRBV5-1 and TRBJ1-5, the CDR3 gives the full variable domain: KAGVTQTPRYLIKTRGQQVTLSCSPISGHRSVSWYQQTPGQGLQFLFEYFSETQRNKGNFPGRFSGRQFSNSRSEMNVSTLELGDSALYLCASSLDSRSNQPQHFGDGTRLSIL.

The chain couples TRBV7-2 to TRBJ1-1, with a possible D match to TRBD1 (6 bases). Germline loops: CDR1 SGHTA, CDR2 FQGNSA. This CDR3 contains 15 residues. The V gene lost 5 bases and the J gene lost 4 bases, with 17 bases spanning the gap. The CDR3 DNA is TGTGCCAGCAGCGTAAACCAAGGGGGTGGCACTGAAGCTTTCTTT. This sequence encodes CASSVNQGGGTEAFF.

This clone was seen only once. The chain recombines TRBV7-8 with TRBJ2-1; 8 nucleotides line up with TRBD1. After removal of 5 bases from V and 9 bases from J, the junction contained 6 bases not matched to a gene. CDR1 is SGHVS, CDR2 FQNEAQ, per germline. This CDR3 spans 13 amino acids. The CDR3 coding sequence is TGTGCCAGCAGCCTACAGGGGGTTAGTGAGCAGTTCTTC. It specifies CASSLQGVSEQFF. The entire variable domain, with the rest obtained from reference TRBV7-8 and TRBJ2-1, is as follows: GAGVSQSPRYKVAKRGQDVALRCDPISGHVSLFWYQQALGQGPEFLTYFQNEAQLDKSGLPSDRFFAERPEGSVSTLKIQRTQQEDSAVYLCASSLQGVSEQFFGPGTRLTVL.

This clone was counted between two and nine times. The same CDR3 arises from other DNA sequences in this sample as well. This chain connects TRBV2 to TRBJ1-1, with 8 positions matching TRBD1. This CDR3 is 12 amino acids long. Germline V lookup: CDR1 SNHLY, CDR2 FYNNEI. With 3 bases clipped from V and 11 bases from J, the junction kept 5 bases outside the gene matches. Here the CDR3 reads CASSEDRAGAFF. The CDR3 DNA follows: TGTGCCAGCAGTGAGGACAGGGCTGGGGCTTTCTTT. Drawing the rest from reference TRBV2 and TRBJ1-1, the complete variable domain is EPEVTQTPSHQVTQMGQEVILRCVPISNHLYFYWYRQILGQKVEFLVSFYNNEISEKSEIFDDQFSVERPDGSNFTLKIRSTKLEDSAMYFCASSEDRAGAFFGQGTRLTVV.

This clone was counted a single time. V gene TRBV23-1 combines with J gene TRBJ1-6, with D tentatively TRBD1 (5 bases). TRBV23-1 is given ORF status, its function remaining uncertain. This CDR3 spans 15 amino acids. V was cut by 1 base and J by 14 bases, with 18 bases left in between. In nucleotides, the CDR3 is TGCGCCAGCAGTCAATTTGGCGGGGCGGCGAGAGCCCTCCACTTT. This codes for CASSQFGGAARALHF.

This sequence joins TRBV5-1 and TRBJ2-2; 8 nucleotides match TRBD2. The CDR3 loop spans 16 amino acids. Germline V gene sequence: CDR1 SGHRS, CDR2 YFSETQ. V gave up 3 bases and J gave up 2 bases; unmatched junction bases: 6. The CDR3 here is CASSSSGGPNTGELFF. Written as DNA, the CDR3 is TGCGCCAGCAGCTCCTCGGGGGGGCCAAACACCGGGGAGCTGTTTTTT.

This clone was seen a handful of times. The chain combines TRBV27 with TRBJ1-6; D perhaps matches TRBD1 (6 bases). Germline V lookup: CDR1 MNHEY, CDR2 SMNVEV (reference sequence). Between the trimmed V and J ends, which lost 6 bases and 6 bases, there was a span of 15 bases. The CDR3 contains 15 residues. The CDR3 loop reads CASRQGALGNSPLHF. The CDR3 DNA reads as TGTGCCAGCAGACAGGGCGCACTTGGTAATTCACCCCTCCACTTT.

This sequence joins TRBV7-2 and TRBJ1-4; D may be TRBD1 (6 bases). There are 15 residues in the CDR3. V was shortened by 5 bases and J by 7 bases, with 17 bases between the two germline ends. Germline CDR1 SGHTA, CDR2 FQGNSA. The CDR3 spells CASSPQTGSGEKLFF. Written as DNA, the CDR3 is TGTGCCAGCAGCCCCCAGACAGGATCAGGTGAAAAACTGTTTTTT.

This clone showed up just a few times. V gene TRBV5-4 combines with J gene TRBJ2-1; TRBD1 aligns across 7 bases. V was clipped by 3 bases and J by 9 bases; unmatched bases: 6. The CDR3 is made up of 13 amino acids. Germline V lookup: CDR1 SGHNT, CDR2 YYREEE (reference sequence). CDR3 residues: CASSSTGVGEQFF. CDR3 bases: TGTGCCAGCAGCTCTACAGGGGTGGGTGAGCAGTTCTTC.

This chain connects TRBV7-5 to TRBJ2-7; the listed D gene, TRBD1, was not tested against the DNA. TRBV7-5 is marked as a pseudogene. CDR3 length: 16 amino acids. The chain's CDR3 is CARSLGTGVSSYEQYV. CDR3 in DNA: TGTGCCAGAAGCTTAGGGACAGGGGTAAGCTCCTACGAGCAGTACGTC.

V gene TRBV28 combines with J gene TRBJ2-3, with 10 bases lining up with TRBD2. J gave up 6 bases and V 5 bases, and 11 bases lay outside the gene matches. The length of the CDR3 is 16 residues. Germline-derived CDR1 and CDR2 are MDHEN and SYDVKM. The CDR3 spells CASSPSGSGGADTQYF. DNA of the CDR3: TGTGCCAGCAGTCCCTCCGGGAGCGGGGGGGCCGATACGCAGTATTTT.

The chain couples TRBV2 to TRBJ1-5, with TRBD1 matching over 10 bases. With 2 bases clipped from V and 6 bases from J, the junction kept 16 bases outside the gene matches. The V gene's germline CDR1 is SNHLY and CDR2 FYNNEI. The length of the CDR3 is 19 residues. CDR3 sequence reads: CASSELSLRGQGISQPQHF. As DNA, the CDR3 is TGTGCCAGCAGTGAATTGTCCCTCCGGGGACAGGGGATAAGTCAGCCCCAGCATTTT.